Listed here is a single TCR beta chain. Antigen unknown. The V end lost 2 bases, the J end lost 5 bases, and 10 bases lay between the germline ends. The CDR3 spans 13 residues. Germline V gene lookup returns CDR1 GTSNPN and CDR2 SVGIG (reference sequence). Data came from immunoSEQ multiplex PCR; TCRdb stores just in-frame clones and leaves some out. The sample lists over 2 million clones, approximately 94% occurring once. The sample belongs to a study of shared clonotypes between healthy human individuals. Study findings and constraints: Generally, estimated richness proved larger in naive subsets than it did in memory subsets. The study's rarefaction showed incomplete sorted-subset sequencing despite large depth.

Naive CD8 populations comprised CD45RO-negative cells positively selected for CCR7, excluding terminally differentiated effector memory CD45RA+ cells. All participating donors were Caucasian adults from Nashville, Tennessee. Sample: naive CD8+ T cells sorted from blood. This receptor was taken from a man younger than 35 in good health. The chain employs TRBV30 and TRBJ1-5; no reliable D call. The CDR3 DNA reads as TGTGCCTGGAGTACGGAAGGCGATCAGCCCCAGCATTTT. Encoded protein: CAWSTEGDQPQHF.